The clone carrying this T cell receptor (beta chain) occurred once. This CDR3 has 14 amino acids. This sample was included in a study of immune characterization of retroperitoneal liposarcoma. TCRdb reanalysed the PCR reads using MiXCR and keeps one entry per CDR3 protein. The data hold about 18,000 distinct CDR3 sequences, with around two fifths observed a single time. Sequences were obtained from blood. The chain has TRBV5-3 and TRBJ2-1; 7 bases line up with TRBD1. Near its end, the DNA agrees better with TRBJ2-7, so the J call may be wrong. TRBV5-3 is noted as an ORF with a role that remains uncertain. This clonotype was sampled from a male donor with retroperitoneal liposarcoma. The CDR3 DNA sequence: TGTGCCAGCAGCCCGACAGGGCTAGGCTACGAGCAGTACTTC. Protein: CASSPTGLGYEQYF.